This note documents a single TCR beta chain sequence. V gave up 2 bases and J gave up 2 bases, with 10 bases separating them. This CDR3 has 14 amino acids. Germline assignment: CDR1 MGHRA and CDR2 YSYEKL. This sample is part of a study of patients and donors after allogeneic stem cell transplantation. TCRdb processed the RT-PCR reads anew with MiXCR; each CDR3 protein has one entry. The profile shows some 960,000 distinct CDR3 sequences, more than 15% of them singletons. The chain uses TRBV4-1 and TRBJ2-7, with D possibly being TRBD1 (6 bases). The receptor's source is a human donor who was either an allogeneic HSCT recipient or a stem cell or donor lymphocyte infusion donor (not recorded which). It is not recorded whose cells these are; they may come from a transplant donor. Sequencing used blood, either unsorted or a sorted T cell fraction (not recorded which). CDR3 protein: CASSQLGGPYEQYF. The CDR3 DNA follows: TGCGCCAGCAGCCAATTAGGGGGTCCCTACGAGCAGTACTTC.